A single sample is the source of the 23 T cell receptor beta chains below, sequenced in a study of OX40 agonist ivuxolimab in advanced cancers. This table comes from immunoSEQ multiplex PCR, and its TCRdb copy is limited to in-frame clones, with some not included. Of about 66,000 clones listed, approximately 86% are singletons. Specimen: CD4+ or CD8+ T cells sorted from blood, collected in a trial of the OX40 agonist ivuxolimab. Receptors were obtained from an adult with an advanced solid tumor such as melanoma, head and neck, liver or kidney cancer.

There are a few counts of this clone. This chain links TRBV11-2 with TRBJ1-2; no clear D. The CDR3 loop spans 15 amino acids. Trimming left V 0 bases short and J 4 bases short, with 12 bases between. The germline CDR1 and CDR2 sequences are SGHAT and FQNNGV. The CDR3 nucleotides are TGTGCCAGCAGCTTAGATCCGGCAGGCTTCTATGGCTACACCTTC. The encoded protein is CASSLDPAGFYGYTF.

Here the CDR3 DNA reads TGTGCCAGCAGCTGGACAGGGGGCAGGGAGACCCAGTACTTC. Translated, it gives CASSWTGGRETQYF. The chain employs TRBV5-4 and TRBJ2-5; 11 bases agree with TRBD1. V shed 3 bases and J 5 bases; nucleotides not matched to a gene: 3. The CDR3 length is 14 residues. Germline values: CDR1 SGHNT, CDR2 YYREEE (reference sequence).

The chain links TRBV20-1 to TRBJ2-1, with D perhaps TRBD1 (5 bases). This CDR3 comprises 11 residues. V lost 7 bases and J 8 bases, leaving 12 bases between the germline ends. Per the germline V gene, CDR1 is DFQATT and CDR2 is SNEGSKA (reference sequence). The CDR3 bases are TGCAGTGTTAGGGTAGGGGATGAGCAGTTCTTC. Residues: CSVRVGDEQFF.

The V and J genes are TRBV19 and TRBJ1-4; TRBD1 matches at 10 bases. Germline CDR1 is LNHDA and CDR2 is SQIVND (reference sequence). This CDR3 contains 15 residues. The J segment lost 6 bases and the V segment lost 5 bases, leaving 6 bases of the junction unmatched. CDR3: CASSSTGTGDEKLFF. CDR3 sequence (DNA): TGTGCCAGTAGTTCTACCGGGACAGGGGATGAAAAACTGTTTTTT.

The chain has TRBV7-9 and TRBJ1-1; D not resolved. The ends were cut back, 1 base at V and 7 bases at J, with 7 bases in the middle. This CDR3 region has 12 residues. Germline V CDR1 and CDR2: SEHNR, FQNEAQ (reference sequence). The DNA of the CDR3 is TGTGCCAGCAGCTTAGTGGGTGTTGAAGCTTTCTTT. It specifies CASSLVGVEAFF.

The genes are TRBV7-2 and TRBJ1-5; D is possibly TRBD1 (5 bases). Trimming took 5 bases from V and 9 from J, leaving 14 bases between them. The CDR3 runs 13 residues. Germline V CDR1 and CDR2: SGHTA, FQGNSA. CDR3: CASSRDGQGPQHF. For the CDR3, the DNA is TGTGCCAGCAGCCGGGACGGTCAGGGGCCCCAGCATTTT.

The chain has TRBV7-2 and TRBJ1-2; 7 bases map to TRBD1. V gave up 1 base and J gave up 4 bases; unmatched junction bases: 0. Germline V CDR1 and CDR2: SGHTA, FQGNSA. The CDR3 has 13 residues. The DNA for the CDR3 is TGTGCCAGCAGCTTAGACAGGGGCTATGGCTACACCTTC. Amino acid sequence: CASSLDRGYGYTF.

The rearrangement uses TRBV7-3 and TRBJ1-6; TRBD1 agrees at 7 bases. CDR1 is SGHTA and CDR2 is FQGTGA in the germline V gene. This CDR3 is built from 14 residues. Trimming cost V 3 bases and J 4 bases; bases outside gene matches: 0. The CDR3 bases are TGTGCCAGCAGCTTGACAGGGTATAATTCACCCCTCCACTTT. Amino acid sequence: CASSLTGYNSPLHF.

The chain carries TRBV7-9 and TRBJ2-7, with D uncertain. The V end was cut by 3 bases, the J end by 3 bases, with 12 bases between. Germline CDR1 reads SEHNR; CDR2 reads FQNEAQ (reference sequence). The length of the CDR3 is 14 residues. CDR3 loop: CASSLRPTNYEQYF. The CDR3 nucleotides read TGTGCCAGCAGCTTGAGGCCTACTAACTACGAGCAGTACTTC.

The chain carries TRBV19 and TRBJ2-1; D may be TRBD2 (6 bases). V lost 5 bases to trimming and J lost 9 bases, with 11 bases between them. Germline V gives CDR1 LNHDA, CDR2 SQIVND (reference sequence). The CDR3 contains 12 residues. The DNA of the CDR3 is TGTGCCAGTAGTGACCGGAGGGGTGAGCAGTTCTTC. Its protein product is CASSDRRGEQFF.

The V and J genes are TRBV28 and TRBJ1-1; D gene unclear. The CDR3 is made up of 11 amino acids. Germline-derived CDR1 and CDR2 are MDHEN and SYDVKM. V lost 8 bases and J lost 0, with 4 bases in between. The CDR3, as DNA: TGTGCCAGCGCGGTGAACACTGAAGCTTTCTTT. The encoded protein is CASAVNTEAFF.

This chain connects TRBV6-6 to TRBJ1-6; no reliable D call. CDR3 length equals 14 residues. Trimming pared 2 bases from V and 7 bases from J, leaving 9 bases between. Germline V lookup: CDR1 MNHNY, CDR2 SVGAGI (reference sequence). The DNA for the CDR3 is TGTGCCAGCAGTTACAGGACGGAGAATTCACCCCTCCACTTT. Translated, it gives CASSYRTENSPLHF.

The CDR3: CASSFYRSSYEQYF. The CDR3 coding sequence is TGTGCCAGCAGCTTTTACAGGAGCTCCTACGAGCAGTACTTC. The V call is TRBV11-2, the J call TRBJ2-7; a weak D match, TRBD1 (5 bases). The CDR3 runs to 14 residues. Trimming left V 3 bases short and J 0 bases short, with 9 bases between. Looked up from germline, CDR1 is SGHAT and CDR2 is FQNNGV.

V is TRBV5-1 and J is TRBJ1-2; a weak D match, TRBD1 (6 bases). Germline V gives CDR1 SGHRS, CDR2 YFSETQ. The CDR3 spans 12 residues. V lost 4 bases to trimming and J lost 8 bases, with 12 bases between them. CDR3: CASSGSGDGYTF. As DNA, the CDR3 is TGCGCCAGCAGCGGATCAGGGGACGGCTACACCTTC. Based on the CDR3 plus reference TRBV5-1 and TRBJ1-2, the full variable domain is KAGVTQTPRYLIKTRGQQVTLSCSPISGHRSVSWYQQTPGQGLQFLFEYFSETQRNKGNFPGRFSGRQFSNSRSEMNVSTLELGDSALYLCASSGSGDGYTFGSGTRLTVV.

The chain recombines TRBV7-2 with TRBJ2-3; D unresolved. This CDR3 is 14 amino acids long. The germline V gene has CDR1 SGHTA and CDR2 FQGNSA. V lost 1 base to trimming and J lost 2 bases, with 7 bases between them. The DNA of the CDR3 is TGTGCCAGCAGCTTAGGGTACCTCACAGATACGCAGTATTTT. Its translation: CASSLGYLTDTQYF.

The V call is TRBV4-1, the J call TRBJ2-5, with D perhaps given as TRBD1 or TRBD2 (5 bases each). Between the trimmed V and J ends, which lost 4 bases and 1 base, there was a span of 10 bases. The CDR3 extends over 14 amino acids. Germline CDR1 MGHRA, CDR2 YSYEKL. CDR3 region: CASSLGAAQETQYF. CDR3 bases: TGCGCCAGCAGCCTCGGGGCCGCCCAAGAGACCCAGTACTTC.

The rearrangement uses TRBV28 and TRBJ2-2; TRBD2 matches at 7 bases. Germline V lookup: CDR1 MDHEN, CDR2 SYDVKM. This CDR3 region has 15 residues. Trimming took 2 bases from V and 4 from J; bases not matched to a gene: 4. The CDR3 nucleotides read TGTGCCAGCAGTTTAGGGGGGGTAGCCACCGGGGAGCTGTTTTTT. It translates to CASSLGGVATGELFF.

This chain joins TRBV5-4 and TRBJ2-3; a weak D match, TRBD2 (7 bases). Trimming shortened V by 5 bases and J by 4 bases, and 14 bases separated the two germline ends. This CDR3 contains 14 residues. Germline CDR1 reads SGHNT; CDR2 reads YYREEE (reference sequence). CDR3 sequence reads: CASRREEGADTQYF. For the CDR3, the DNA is TGTGCCAGCAGACGGGAGGAGGGGGCAGATACGCAGTATTTT.

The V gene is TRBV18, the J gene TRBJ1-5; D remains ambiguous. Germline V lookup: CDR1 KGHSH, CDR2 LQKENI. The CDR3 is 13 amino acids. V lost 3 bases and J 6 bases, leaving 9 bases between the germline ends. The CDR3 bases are TGTGCCAGCTCACCGGGTTCGGGTCAGCCCCAGCATTTT. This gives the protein CASSPGSGQPQHF.

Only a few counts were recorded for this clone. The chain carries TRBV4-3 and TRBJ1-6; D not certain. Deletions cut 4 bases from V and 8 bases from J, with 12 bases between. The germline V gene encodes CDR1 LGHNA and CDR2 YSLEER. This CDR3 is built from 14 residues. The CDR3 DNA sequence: TGCGCCAGCAGCCTATCAGGAGGGTATTCACCCCTCCACTTT. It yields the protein CASSLSGGYSPLHF.

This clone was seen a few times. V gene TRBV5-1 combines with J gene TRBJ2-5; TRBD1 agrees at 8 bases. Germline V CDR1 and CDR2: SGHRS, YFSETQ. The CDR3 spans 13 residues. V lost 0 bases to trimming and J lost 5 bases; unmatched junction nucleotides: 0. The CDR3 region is CASSLGQGETQYF. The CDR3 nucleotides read TGCGCCAGCAGCTTGGGACAGGGGGAGACCCAGTACTTC.

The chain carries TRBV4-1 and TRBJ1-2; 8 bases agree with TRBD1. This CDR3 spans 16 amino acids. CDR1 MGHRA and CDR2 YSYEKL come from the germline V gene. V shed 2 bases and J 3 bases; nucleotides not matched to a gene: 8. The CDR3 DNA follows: TGCGCCAGCAGCCAAATGCCGGACAGGGTTGACTATGGCTACACCTTC. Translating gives CASSQMPDRVDYGYTF.

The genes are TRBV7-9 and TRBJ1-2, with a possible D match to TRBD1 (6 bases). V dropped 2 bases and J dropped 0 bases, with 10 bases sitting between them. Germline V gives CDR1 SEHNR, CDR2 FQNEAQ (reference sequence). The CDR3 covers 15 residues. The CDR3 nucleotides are TGTGCCAGCAGCTTACAGGGGCCGGCTAACTATGGCTACACCTTC. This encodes CASSLQGPANYGYTF.